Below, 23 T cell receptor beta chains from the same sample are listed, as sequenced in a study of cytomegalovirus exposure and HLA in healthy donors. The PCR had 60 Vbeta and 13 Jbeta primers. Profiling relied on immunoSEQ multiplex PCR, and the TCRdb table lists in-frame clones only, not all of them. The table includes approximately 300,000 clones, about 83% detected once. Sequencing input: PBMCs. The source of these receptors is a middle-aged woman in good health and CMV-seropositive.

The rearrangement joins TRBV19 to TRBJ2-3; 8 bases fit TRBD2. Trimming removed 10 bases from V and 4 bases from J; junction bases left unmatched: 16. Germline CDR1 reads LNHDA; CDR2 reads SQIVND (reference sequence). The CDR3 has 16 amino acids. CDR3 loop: CATDLFEAGEPDTQYF. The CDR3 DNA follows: TGTGCCACCGACCTGTTTGAAGCGGGAGAACCAGATACGCAGTATTTT.

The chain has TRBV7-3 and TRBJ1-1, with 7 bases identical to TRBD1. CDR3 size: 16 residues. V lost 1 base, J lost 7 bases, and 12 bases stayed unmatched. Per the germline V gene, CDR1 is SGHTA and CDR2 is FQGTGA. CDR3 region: CASSLSPQSTGDEAFF. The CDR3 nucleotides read TGTGCCAGCAGCTTAAGCCCCCAATCCACAGGGGATGAAGCTTTCTTT.

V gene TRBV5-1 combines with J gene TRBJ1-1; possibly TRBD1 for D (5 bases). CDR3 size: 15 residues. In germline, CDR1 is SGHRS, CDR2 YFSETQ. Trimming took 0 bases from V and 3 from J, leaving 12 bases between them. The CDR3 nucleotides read TGCGCCAGCAGCTTGGTCCCCGGGGGTGACACTGAAGCTTTCTTT. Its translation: CASSLVPGGDTEAFF. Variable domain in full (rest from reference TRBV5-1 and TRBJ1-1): KAGVTQTPRYLIKTRGQQVTLSCSPISGHRSVSWYQQTPGQGLQFLFEYFSETQRNKGNFPGRFSGRQFSNSRSEMNVSTLELGDSALYLCASSLVPGGDTEAFFGQGTRLTVV.

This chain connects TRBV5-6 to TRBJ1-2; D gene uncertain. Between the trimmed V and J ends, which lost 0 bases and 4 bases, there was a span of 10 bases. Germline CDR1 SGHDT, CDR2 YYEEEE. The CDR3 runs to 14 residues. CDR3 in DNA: TGTGCCAGCAGCTTGGTCGGGGATACCTATGGCTACACCTTC. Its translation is CASSLVGDTYGYTF. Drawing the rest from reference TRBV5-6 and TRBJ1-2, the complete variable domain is DAGVTQSPTHLIKTRGQQVTLRCSPKSGHDTVSWYQQALGQGPQFIFQYYEEEERQRGNFPDRFSGHQFPNYSSELNVNALLLGDSALYLCASSLVGDTYGYTFGSGTRLTVV.

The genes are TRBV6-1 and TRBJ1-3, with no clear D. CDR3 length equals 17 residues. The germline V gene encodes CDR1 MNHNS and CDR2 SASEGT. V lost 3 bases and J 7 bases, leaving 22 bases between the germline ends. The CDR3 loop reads CASSDFAPGISRNTIYF. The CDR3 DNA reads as TGTGCCAGCAGTGATTTTGCCCCCGGGATATCTCGGAACACCATATATTTT.

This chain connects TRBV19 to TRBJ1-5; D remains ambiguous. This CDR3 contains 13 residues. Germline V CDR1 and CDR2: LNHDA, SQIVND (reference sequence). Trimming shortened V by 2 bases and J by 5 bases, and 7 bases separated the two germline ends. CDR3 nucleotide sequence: TGTGCCAGTAGTATATCCCCTTATCAGCCCCAGCATTTT. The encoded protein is CASSISPYQPQHF.

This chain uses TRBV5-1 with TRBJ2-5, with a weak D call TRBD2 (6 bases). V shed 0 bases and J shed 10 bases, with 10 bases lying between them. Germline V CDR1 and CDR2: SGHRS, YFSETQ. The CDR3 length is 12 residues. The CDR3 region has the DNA TGCGCCAGCAGCTTGGCGGACGGGAGCCAGTACTTC. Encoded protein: CASSLADGSQYF.

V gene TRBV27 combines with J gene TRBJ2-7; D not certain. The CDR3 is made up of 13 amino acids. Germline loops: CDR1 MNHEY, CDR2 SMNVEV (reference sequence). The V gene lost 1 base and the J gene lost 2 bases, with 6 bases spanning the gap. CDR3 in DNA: TGTGCCAGCAGTTTATTTGCAGCCTACGAGCAGTACTTC. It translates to CASSLFAAYEQYF.

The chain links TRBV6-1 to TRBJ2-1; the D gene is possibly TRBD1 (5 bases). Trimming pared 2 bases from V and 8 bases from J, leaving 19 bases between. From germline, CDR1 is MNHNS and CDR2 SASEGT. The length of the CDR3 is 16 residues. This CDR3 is CASSEMVQGQSHEQFF. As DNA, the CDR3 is TGTGCCAGCAGTGAAATGGTGCAGGGCCAGTCCCATGAGCAGTTCTTC.

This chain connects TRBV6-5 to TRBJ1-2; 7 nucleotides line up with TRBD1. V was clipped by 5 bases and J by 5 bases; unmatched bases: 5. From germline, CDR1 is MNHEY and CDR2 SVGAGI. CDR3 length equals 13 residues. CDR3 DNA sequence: TGTGCCAGCAGTGACCGGGACAGATATGGCTACACCTTC. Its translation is CASSDRDRYGYTF.

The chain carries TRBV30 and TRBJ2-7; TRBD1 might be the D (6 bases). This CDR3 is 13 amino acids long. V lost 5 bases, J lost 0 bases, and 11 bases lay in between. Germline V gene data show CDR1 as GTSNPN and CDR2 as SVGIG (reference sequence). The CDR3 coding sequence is TGTGCCTGGTTACGGGACAACTCCTACGAGCAGTACTTC. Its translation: CAWLRDNSYEQYF.

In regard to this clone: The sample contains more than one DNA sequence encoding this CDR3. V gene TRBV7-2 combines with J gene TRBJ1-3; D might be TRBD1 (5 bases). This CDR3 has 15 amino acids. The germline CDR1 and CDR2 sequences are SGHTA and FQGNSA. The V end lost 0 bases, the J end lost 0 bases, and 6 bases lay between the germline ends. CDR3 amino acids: CASSLAGLSGNTIYF. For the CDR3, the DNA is TGTGCCAGCAGCTTAGCGGGACTCTCTGGAAACACCATATATTTT. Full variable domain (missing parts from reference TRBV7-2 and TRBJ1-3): GAGVSQSPSNKVTEKGKDVELRCDPISGHTALYWYRQSLGQGLEFLIYFQGNSAPDKSGLPSDRFSAERTGGSVSTLTIQRTQQEDSAVYLCASSLAGLSGNTIYFGEGSWLTVV.

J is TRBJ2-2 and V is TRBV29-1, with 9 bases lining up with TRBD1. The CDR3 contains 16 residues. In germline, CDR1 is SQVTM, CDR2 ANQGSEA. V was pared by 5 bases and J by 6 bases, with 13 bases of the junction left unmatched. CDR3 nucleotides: TGCAGCGTTCTCACAGGGGGCGCAGGGAATGCCGGGGAGCTGTTTTTT. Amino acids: CSVLTGGAGNAGELFF.

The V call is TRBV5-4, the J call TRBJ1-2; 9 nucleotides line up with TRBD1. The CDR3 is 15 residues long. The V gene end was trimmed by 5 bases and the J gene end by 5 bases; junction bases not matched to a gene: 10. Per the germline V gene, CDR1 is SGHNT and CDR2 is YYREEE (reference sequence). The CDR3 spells CASSAGTGREYGYTF. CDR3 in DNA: TGTGCCAGCAGTGCCGGGACAGGGAGGGAGTATGGCTACACCTTC.

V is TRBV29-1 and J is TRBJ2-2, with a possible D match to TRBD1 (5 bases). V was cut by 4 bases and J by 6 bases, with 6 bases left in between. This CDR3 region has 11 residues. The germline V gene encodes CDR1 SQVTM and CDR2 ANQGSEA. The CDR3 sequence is CSVVGAGELFF. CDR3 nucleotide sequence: TGCAGCGTTGTAGGGGCCGGGGAGCTGTTTTTT.

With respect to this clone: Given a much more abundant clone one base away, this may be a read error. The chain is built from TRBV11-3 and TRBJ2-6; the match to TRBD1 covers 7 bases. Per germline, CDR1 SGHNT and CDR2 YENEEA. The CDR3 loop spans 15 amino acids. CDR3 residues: CASSQEGAGANGLTF. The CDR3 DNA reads TGTGCCAGCAGCCAAGAGGGGGCTGGGGCCAACGGCCTGACTTTC.

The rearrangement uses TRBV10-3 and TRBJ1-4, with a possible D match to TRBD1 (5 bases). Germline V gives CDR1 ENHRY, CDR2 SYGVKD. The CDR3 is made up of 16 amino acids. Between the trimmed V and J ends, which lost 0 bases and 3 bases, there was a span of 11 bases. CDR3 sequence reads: CAISESTGAPNEKLFF. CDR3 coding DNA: TGTGCCATCAGTGAGTCGACTGGGGCGCCTAATGAAAAACTGTTTTTT.

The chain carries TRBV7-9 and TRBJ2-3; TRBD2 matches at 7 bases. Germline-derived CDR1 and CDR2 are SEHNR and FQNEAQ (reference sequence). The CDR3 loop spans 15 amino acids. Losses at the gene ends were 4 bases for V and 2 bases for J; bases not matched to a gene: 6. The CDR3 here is CASSSQRDPTDTQYF. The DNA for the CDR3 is TGTGCCAGCAGCTCCCAGCGGGACCCCACAGATACGCAGTATTTT. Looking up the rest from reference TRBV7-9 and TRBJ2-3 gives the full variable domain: DTGVSQNPRHKITKRGQNVTFRCDPISEHNRLYWYRQTLGQGPEFLTYFQNEAQLEKSRLLSDRFSAERPKGSFSTLEIQRTEQGDSAMYLCASSSQRDPTDTQYFGPGTRLTVL.

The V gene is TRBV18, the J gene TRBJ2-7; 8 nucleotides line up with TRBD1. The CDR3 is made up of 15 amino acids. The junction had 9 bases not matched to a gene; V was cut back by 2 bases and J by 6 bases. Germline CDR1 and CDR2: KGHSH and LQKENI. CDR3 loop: CASSPISQGAGEQYF. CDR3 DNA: TGTGCCAGCTCACCAATTTCCCAGGGGGCAGGCGAGCAGTACTTC.

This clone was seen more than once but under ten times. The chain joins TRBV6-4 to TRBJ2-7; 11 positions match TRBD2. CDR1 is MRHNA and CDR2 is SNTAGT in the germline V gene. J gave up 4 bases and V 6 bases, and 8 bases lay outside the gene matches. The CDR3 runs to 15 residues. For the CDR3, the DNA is TGTGCCAGCAGATCTCTAGCGGGAGGTTCATACGAGCAGTACTTC. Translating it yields CASRSLAGGSYEQYF.

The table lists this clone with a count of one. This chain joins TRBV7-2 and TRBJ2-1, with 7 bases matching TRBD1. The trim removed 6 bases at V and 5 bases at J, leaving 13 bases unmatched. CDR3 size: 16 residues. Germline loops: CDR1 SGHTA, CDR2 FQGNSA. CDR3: CASRKDFDRVDNEQFF. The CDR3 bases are TGTGCCAGCAGGAAAGACTTCGACAGGGTAGACAATGAGCAGTTCTTC.

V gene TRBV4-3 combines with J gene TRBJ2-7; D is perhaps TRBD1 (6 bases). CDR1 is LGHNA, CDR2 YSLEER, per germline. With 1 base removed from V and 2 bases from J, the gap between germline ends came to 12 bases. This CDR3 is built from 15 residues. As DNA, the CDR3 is TGCGCCAGCAGCCAAGCACAGGGTTGGACCTACGAGCAGTACTTC. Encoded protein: CASSQAQGWTYEQYF.

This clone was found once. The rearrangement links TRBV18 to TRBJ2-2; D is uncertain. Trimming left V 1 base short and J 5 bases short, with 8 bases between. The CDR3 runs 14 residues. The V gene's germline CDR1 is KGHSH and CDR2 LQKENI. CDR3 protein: CASSPRQTTGELFF. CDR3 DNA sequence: TGTGCCAGCTCACCACGACAAACTACCGGGGAGCTGTTTTTT.